This T cell receptor (beta chain) was obtained from a study of technical replicates of blood from several donors. Generated by immunoSEQ multiplex PCR, the TCRdb table keeps only in-frame clones and is missing some. The sample records fewer than 12,000 clones, approximately 94% being singletons. The CDR3 contains 16 residues. With V trimmed by 0 bases and J by 5 bases, 9 bases remained unmatched. Germline V gene data show CDR1 as MNHEY and CDR2 as SVGAGI. Sequencing was carried out using PBMCs. The receptor comes from a human donor in good health. The V gene is TRBV6-5, the J gene TRBJ1-2; 7 bases fit TRBD1. This CDR3 is CASSYSAGGDPYGYTF. Written as DNA, the CDR3 is TGTGCCAGCAGTTACTCCGCAGGGGGAGACCCTTATGGCTACACCTTC.